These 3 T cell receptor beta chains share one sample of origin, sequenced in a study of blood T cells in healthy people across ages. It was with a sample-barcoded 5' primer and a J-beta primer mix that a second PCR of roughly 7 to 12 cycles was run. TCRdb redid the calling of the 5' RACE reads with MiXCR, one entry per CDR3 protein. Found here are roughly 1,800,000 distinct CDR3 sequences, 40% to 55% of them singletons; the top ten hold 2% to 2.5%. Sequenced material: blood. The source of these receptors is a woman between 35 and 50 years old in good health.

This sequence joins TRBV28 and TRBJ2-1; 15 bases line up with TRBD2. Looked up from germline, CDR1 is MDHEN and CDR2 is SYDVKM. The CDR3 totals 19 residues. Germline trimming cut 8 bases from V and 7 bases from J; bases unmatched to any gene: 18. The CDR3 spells CASARGTGLAGGLRNEQFF. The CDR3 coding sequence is TGTGCCAGCGCGCGGGGGACGGGACTAGCGGGGGGTTTAAGGAATGAGCAGTTCTTC.

The CDR3 is CSARDWIRWPQHF. The CDR3 bases are TGCAGTGCTAGAGATTGGATTAGGTGGCCCCAGCATTTT. The chain recombines TRBV20-1 with TRBJ1-5; unclear D gene. The V gene's germline CDR1 is DFQATT and CDR2 SNEGSKA (reference sequence). The CDR3 contains 13 residues. Between the trimmed V and J ends, which lost 0 bases and 9 bases, there was a span of 12 bases.

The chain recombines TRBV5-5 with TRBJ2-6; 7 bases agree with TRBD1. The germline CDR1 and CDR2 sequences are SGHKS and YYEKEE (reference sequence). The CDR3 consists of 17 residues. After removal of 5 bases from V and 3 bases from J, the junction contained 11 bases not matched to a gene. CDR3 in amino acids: CASRQTGSQFGANVLTF. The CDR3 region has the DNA TGTGCCAGCAGACAGACAGGGAGTCAATTTGGGGCCAACGTCCTGACTTTC.